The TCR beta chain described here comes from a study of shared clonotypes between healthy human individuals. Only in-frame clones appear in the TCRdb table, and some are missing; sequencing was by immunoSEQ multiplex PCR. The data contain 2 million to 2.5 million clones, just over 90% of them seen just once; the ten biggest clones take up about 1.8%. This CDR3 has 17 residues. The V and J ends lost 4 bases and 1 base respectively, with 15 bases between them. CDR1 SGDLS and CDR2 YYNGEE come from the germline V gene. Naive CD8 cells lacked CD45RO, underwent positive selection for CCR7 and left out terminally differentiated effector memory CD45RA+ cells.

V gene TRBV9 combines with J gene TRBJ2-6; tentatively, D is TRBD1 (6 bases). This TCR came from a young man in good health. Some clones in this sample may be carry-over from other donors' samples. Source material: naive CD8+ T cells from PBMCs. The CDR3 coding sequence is TGTGCCAGCAGCTGGGGGACACGCATGTCTGGGGCCAACGTCCTGACTTTC. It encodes CASSWGTRMSGANVLTF. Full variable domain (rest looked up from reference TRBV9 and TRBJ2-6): DSGVTQTPKHLITATGQRVTLRCSPRSGDLSVYWYQQSLDQGLQFLIQYYNGEERAKGNILERFSAQQFPDLHSELNLSSLELGDSALYFCASSWGTRMSGANVLTFGAGSRLTVL.